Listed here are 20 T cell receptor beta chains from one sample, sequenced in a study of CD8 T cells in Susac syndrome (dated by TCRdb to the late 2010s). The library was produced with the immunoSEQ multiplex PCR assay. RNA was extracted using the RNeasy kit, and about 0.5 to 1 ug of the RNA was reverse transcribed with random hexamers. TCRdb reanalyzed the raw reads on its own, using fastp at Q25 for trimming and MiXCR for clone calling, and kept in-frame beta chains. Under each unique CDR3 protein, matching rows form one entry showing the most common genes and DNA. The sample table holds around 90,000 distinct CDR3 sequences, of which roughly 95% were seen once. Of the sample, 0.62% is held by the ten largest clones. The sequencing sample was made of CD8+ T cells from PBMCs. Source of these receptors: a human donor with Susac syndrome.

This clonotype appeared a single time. Written as DNA, the CDR3 is TGCAGTGCTAGTGACACGGAGGGAAACACCATATATTTT. It translates to CSASDTEGNTIYF. The rearrangement uses TRBV20-1 and TRBJ1-3; D is unresolved. Trimming left V 3 bases short and J 4 bases short, with 10 bases between. The CDR3 length is 13 residues. CDR1 is DFQATT and CDR2 is SNEGSKA in the germline V gene (reference sequence).

The CDR3 here is CATSQGNQPQHF. DNA of the CDR3: TGTGCCACCAGCCAGGGAAATCAGCCCCAGCATTTT. This chain links TRBV24-1 with TRBJ1-5; D may be TRBD1 (5 bases). V lost 7 bases and J 4 bases, leaving 7 bases between the germline ends. The V gene's germline CDR1 is KGHDR and CDR2 SFDVKD. The CDR3 runs 12 residues.

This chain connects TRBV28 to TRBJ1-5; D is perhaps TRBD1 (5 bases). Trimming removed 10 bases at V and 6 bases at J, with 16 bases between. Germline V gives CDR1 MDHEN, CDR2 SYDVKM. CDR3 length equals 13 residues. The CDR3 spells CATEGAVFQPQHF. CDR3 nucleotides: TGTGCCACCGAAGGGGCTGTCTTTCAGCCCCAGCATTTT.

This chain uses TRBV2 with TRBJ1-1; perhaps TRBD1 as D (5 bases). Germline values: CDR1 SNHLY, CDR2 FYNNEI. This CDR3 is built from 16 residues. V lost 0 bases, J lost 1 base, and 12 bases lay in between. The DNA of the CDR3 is TGTGCCAGCAGTGAAGCGGAGGGGCCGACGAACACTGAAGCTTTCTTT. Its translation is CASSEAEGPTNTEAFF.

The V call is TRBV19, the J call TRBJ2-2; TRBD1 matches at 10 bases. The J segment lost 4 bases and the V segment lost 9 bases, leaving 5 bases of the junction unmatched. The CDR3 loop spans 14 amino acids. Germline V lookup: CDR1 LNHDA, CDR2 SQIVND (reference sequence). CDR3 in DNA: TGTGCCAGCTCCGGGACAGGGGCCACCGGGGAGCTGTTTTTT. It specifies CASSGTGATGELFF.

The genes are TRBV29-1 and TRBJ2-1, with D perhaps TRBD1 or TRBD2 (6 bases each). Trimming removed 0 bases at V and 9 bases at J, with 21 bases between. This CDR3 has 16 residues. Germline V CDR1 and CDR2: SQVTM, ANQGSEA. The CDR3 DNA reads TGCAGCGTTGAAGATCAAAAAGGGCCGGGGGCCTCTGAGCAGTTCTTC. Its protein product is CSVEDQKGPGASEQFF.

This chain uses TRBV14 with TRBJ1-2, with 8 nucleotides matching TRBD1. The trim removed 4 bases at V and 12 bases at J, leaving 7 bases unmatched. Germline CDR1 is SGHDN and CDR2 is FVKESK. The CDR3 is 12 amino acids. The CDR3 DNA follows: TGTGCCAGCAGCCCCAGGGGGCGTAGACACACCTTC. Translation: CASSPRGRRHTF.

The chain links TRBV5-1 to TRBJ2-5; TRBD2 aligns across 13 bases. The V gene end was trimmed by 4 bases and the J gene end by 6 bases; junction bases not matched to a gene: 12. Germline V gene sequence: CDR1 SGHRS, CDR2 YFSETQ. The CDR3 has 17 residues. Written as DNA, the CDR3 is TGCGCCAGCAGCGTAGGACTAGCGGGGGAGCTCCGGAAGACCCAGTACTTC. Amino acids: CASSVGLAGELRKTQYF.

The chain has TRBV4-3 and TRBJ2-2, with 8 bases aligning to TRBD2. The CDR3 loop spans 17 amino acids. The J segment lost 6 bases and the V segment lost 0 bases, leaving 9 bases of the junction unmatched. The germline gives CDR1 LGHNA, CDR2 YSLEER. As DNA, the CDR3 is TGCGCCAGCAGCCAAGAATTCAGCGGGGGAGTGCCCGGGGAGCTGTTTTTT. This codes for CASSQEFSGGVPGELFF.

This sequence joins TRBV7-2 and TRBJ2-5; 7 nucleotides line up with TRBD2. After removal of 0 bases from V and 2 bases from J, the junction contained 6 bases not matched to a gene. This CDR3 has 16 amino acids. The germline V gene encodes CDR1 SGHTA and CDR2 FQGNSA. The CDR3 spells CASSLARGGGQETQYF. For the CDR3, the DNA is TGTGCCAGCAGCTTAGCGCGTGGCGGGGGACAAGAGACCCAGTACTTC.

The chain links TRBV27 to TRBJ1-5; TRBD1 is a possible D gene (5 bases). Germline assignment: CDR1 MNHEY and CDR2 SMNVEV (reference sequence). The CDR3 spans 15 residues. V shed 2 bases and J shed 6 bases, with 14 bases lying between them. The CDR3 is CASSLLDGTSQPQHF. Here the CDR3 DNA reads TGTGCCAGCAGTTTACTGGACGGGACCTCTCAGCCCCAGCATTTT.

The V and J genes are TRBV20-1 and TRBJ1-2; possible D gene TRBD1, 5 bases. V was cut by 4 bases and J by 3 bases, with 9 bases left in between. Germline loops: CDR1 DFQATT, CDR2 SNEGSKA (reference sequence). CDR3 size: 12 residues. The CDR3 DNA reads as TGCAGTGCTACGGGGGAGGACTATGGCTACACCTTC. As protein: CSATGEDYGYTF.

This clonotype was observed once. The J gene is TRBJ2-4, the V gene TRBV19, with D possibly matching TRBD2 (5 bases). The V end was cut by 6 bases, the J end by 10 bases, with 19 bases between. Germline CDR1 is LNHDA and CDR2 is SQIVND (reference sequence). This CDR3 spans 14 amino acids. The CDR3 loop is CASSPGSQRGIQYF. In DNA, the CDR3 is TGTGCCAGTAGCCCCGGCTCTCAGCGCGGGATTCAGTACTTC.

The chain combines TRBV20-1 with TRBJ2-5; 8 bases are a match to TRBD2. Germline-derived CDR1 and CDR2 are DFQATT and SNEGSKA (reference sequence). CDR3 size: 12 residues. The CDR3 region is CSLGGAQETQYF. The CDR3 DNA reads TGCAGCCTCGGGGGGGCCCAAGAGACCCAGTACTTC.

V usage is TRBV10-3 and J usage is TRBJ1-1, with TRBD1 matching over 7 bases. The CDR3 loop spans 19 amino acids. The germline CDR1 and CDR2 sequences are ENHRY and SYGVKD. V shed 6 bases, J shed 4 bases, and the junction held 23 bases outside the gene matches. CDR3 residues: CAISEPTVNRGKIGTEAFF. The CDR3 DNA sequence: TGTGCCATCAGCGAACCCACCGTTAACAGGGGCAAGATAGGCACTGAAGCTTTCTTT.

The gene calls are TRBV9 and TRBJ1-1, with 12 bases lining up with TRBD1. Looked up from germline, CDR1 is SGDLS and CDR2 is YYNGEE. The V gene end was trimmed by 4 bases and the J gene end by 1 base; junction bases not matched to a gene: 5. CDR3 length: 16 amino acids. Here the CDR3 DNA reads TGTGCCAGCAGCACGGGGACAGGGGGCAGGAACACTGAAGCTTTCTTT. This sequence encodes CASSTGTGGRNTEAFF.

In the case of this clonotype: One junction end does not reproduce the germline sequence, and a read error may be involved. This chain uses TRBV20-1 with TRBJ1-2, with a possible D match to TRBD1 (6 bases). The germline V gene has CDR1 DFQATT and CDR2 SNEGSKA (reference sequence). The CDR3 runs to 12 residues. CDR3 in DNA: TGTGGGGGAGGGGGGGGAACCTATGGCTACACCTTC. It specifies CGGGGGTYGYTF.

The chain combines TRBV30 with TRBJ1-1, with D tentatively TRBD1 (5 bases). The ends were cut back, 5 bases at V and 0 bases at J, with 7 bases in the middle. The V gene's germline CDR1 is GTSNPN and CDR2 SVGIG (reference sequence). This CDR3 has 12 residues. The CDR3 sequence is CAWDSMNTEAFF. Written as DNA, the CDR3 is TGTGCCTGGGACAGTATGAACACTGAAGCTTTCTTT.

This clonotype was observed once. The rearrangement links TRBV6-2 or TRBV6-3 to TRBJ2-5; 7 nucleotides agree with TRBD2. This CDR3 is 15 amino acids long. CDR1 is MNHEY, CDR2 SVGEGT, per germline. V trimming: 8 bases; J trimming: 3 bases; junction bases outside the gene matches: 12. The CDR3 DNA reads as TGTGCCAGCCGAGCGCCAGAAGCGGGGAAAGAGACCCAGTACTTC. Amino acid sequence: CASRAPEAGKETQYF.

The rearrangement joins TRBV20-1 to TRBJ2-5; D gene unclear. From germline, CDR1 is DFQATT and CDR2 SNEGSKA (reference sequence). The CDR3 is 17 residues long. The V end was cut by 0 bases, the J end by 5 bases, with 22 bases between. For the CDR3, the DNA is TGCAGTGCTAGAGATCCTGTGTCCTCTGGGTTGCAGGAGACCCAGTACTTC. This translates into CSARDPVSSGLQETQYF.